This is a list of T cell receptor beta chains from one sample in a study of blood T cells in healthy people across ages. TCRdb redid the calling of the 5' RACE reads with MiXCR, one entry per CDR3 protein. The data show more than 750,000 distinct CDR3 sequences, almost 30% seen once. These data also formed part of another study, on T cells of mothers and their children.

Material: blood. The source is a woman aged 40 to 50 in good health. Each CDR3 is given with its conserved first and last residue. Fields, in order: V gene, clone size, D gene, J gene, CDR3 DNA, CDR3 protein. A D gene is named only where the DNA matches it firmly. Rows give clone size only sometimes, using once, few, many, or a class for an expanded clone.

V gene: TRBV29-1; clone size: many; D gene: NA; J gene: TRBJ2-3; CDR3 DNA: TGCAGCGTCTGGGGGGGCAGCACAGATACGCAGTATTTT; CDR3 protein: CSVWGGSTDTQYF
V gene: TRBV2; clone size: once; D gene: NA; J gene: TRBJ1-5; CDR3 DNA: TGTGCCAGCAGTGAATTGAATAGCAATCAGCCCCAGCATTTT; CDR3 protein: CASSELNSNQPQHF
V gene: TRBV5-1; clone size: NA; D gene: TRBD1; J gene: TRBJ2-3; CDR3 DNA: TGCGCCAGCAGCCCATCGACAGGGGGCGCGCGATTTTTGGATACGCAGTATTTT; CDR3 protein: CASSPSTGGARFLDTQYF
V gene: TRBV3-1; clone size: few; D gene: TRBD1; J gene: TRBJ1-1; CDR3 DNA: TGTGCCAGCAGCCAAGATTTTCGAGACAGGGGATCGATGAACACTGAAGCTTTCTTT; CDR3 protein: CASSQDFRDRGSMNTEAFF
V gene: TRBV7-2; clone size: NA; D gene: NA; J gene: TRBJ2-3; CDR3 DNA: TGTGCCAGCAGCCCCCCGACTAGTACTAGCACAGATACGCAGTATTTT; CDR3 protein: CASSPPTSTSTDTQYF
V gene: TRBV27; clone size: few; D gene: TRBD1; J gene: TRBJ2-7; CDR3 DNA: TGTGCCAGCAGTGTACAGGGGGGATACGAGCAGTACTTC; CDR3 protein: CASSVQGGYEQYF
V gene: TRBV12-3/TRBV12-4; clone size: many; D gene: NA; J gene: TRBJ2-5; CDR3 DNA: TGTGCCAGCAAAGTCCGTTCGATTCGTCGGAAAGAGACCCAGTACTTC; CDR3 protein: CASKVRSIRRKETQYF
V gene: TRBV3-1; clone size: NA; D gene: NA; J gene: TRBJ2-7; CDR3 DNA: TGTGCCAGCAGCCCATCAGGAGTTTTCTCCTACGAGCAGTACTTC; CDR3 protein: CASSPSGVFSYEQYF
V gene: TRBV5-1; clone size: NA; D gene: TRBD1; J gene: TRBJ2-7; CDR3 DNA: TGCGCCAGCAGCCCACGGGGACAGGGATTCAGGCCCCAGGATTACGAGCAGTACTTC; CDR3 protein: CASSPRGQGFRPQDYEQYF
V gene: TRBV15; clone size: NA; D gene: NA; J gene: TRBJ1-3; CDR3 DNA: TGTGCCACCAGCAACAGGCGGATCTCGACTGGAAACACCATATATTTT; CDR3 protein: CATSNRRISTGNTIYF
V gene: TRBV7-3; clone size: NA; D gene: TRBD2; J gene: TRBJ2-3; CDR3 DNA: TGTGCCAGCAGCCCTTCGCGGGGGGGCACAGATACGCAGTATTTT; CDR3 protein: CASSPSRGGTDTQYF
V gene: TRBV7-8; clone size: few; D gene: NA; J gene: TRBJ1-5; CDR3 DNA: TGTGCCAGCAGCCGAGCAGGGGACAATCAGCCCCAGCATTTT; CDR3 protein: CASSRAGDNQPQHF
V gene: TRBV12-3/TRBV12-4; clone size: NA; D gene: TRBD2; J gene: TRBJ2-5; CDR3 DNA: TGTGCCAGCAGCAGCTGGGGGGGGGGACGAGAGACCCAGTACTTC; CDR3 protein: CASSSWGGGRETQYF
V gene: TRBV15; clone size: NA; D gene: NA; J gene: TRBJ2-1; CDR3 DNA: TGTGCCACCAGCAGAGATGAAGGGAACGAGCAGTTCTTC; CDR3 protein: CATSRDEGNEQFF
V gene: TRBV2; clone size: few; D gene: NA; J gene: TRBJ1-6; CDR3 DNA: TGTGCCAGCAGCAATAGGGAAAGTCCCCTCCACTTT; CDR3 protein: CASSNRESPLHF
V gene: TRBV12-3/TRBV12-4; clone size: few; D gene: NA; J gene: TRBJ1-2; CDR3 DNA: TGTGCCAGCAGTTTAACCCCAACCGGACACTATGGCTACACCTTC; CDR3 protein: CASSLTPTGHYGYTF
V gene: TRBV7-9; clone size: NA; D gene: NA; J gene: TRBJ2-5; CDR3 DNA: TGTGCCAGCTCTCTCCGGGGGCAGGGGCTTGTTGAGCAGTACTTC; CDR3 protein: CASSLRGQGLVEQYF
V gene: TRBV20-1; clone size: few; D gene: TRBD2; J gene: TRBJ2-2; CDR3 DNA: TGCAGTGCTAACCGACTAGCGGGGGAGTCGAACACCGGGGAGCTGTTTTTT; CDR3 protein: CSANRLAGESNTGELFF
V gene: TRBV5-5; clone size: few; D gene: NA; J gene: TRBJ1-5; CDR3 DNA: TGTGCCAGCAGCGCCCGAGCCGTAGGGAGTCAGCCCCAGCATTTT; CDR3 protein: CASSARAVGSQPQHF
V gene: TRBV24-1; clone size: few; D gene: NA; J gene: TRBJ2-3; CDR3 DNA: TGTGCCACCAGTGACCCTGGGGGGACGGATACGCAGTATTTT; CDR3 protein: CATSDPGGTDTQYF
V gene: TRBV12-3/TRBV12-4; clone size: NA; D gene: TRBD1; J gene: TRBJ1-4; CDR3 DNA: TGTGCCAGCAGTTTAACTGGACAGGGGGCAAAACTGTTTTTT; CDR3 protein: CASSLTGQGAKLFF
V gene: TRBV6-4; clone size: NA; D gene: NA; J gene: TRBJ1-4; CDR3 DNA: TGTGCCAGCAGTGACTCAGGGGCGGACCGGGGAAAACTGTTTTTT; CDR3 protein: CASSDSGADRGKLFF
V gene: TRBV20-1; clone size: many; D gene: NA; J gene: TRBJ2-1; CDR3 DNA: TGCAGTGCTAGAGAACGCCCATGGCGAGATTACAATGAGCAGTTCTTC; CDR3 protein: CSARERPWRDYNEQFF
V gene: TRBV20-1; clone size: many; D gene: NA; J gene: TRBJ2-7; CDR3 DNA: TGCAGTGCTAGAGGTGAAGGGGGTTTTTACGAGCAGTACTTC; CDR3 protein: CSARGEGGFYEQYF
V gene: TRBV20-1; clone size: many; D gene: NA; J gene: TRBJ2-7; CDR3 DNA: TGCAGTGCTAGTAATCAGGGCGAGCAGTACTTC; CDR3 protein: CSASNQGEQYF
V gene: TRBV3-1; clone size: once; D gene: NA; J gene: TRBJ1-4; CDR3 DNA: TGTGCCAGCAGTCTACAAGGTGGCACAAGGGAAAAACTGTTTTTT; CDR3 protein: CASSLQGGTREKLFF
V gene: TRBV28; clone size: many; D gene: NA; J gene: TRBJ2-1; CDR3 DNA: TGTGCCAGCAGTTTGTATAAATACCATGAGCAGTTCTTC; CDR3 protein: CASSLYKYHEQFF
V gene: TRBV28; clone size: NA; D gene: TRBD1; J gene: TRBJ1-4; CDR3 DNA: TGTGCCAGCAGTCTCCAGGGGGCGGGAGATAAAAAACTGTTTTTT; CDR3 protein: CASSLQGAGDKKLFF
V gene: TRBV7-3; clone size: many; D gene: NA; J gene: TRBJ2-6; CDR3 DNA: TGTGCCAGCAGCTTACAGGGATTCTCTGGGGCCAACGTCCTGACTTTC; CDR3 protein: CASSLQGFSGANVLTF
V gene: TRBV12-3/TRBV12-4; clone size: NA; D gene: NA; J gene: TRBJ2-3; CDR3 DNA: TGTGCCAGCAGCCTATTTGAGGGGCCCCGCACAGATACGCAGTATTTT; CDR3 protein: CASSLFEGPRTDTQYF
V gene: TRBV12-3/TRBV12-4; clone size: many; D gene: NA; J gene: TRBJ2-7; CDR3 DNA: TGTGCCAGCAGTTTAGTGGGCGGGGATATCTACGAGCAGTACTTC; CDR3 protein: CASSLVGGDIYEQYF
V gene: TRBV18; clone size: many; D gene: NA; J gene: TRBJ1-1; CDR3 DNA: TGCGCCAGCAGCCCCGGGACGGAAGCTTTCTTT; CDR3 protein: CASSPGTEAFF
V gene: TRBV28; clone size: NA; D gene: TRBD1; J gene: TRBJ1-2; CDR3 DNA: TGTGTCAGCAGTACGGACAGGGGGAATGGCTACACCTTC; CDR3 protein: CVSSTDRGNGYTF
V gene: TRBV5-5; clone size: few; D gene: NA; J gene: TRBJ1-6; CDR3 DNA: TGTGCCAGCAGCTTCACCGGACAGAGCTATAATTCACCCCTCCACTTT; CDR3 protein: CASSFTGQSYNSPLHF
V gene: TRBV7-9; clone size: NA; D gene: NA; J gene: TRBJ1-1; CDR3 DNA: TGTGCCGGCAGCAAATCTAGCGCTGAAGCTTTCTTT; CDR3 protein: CAGSKSSAEAFF
V gene: TRBV5-1; clone size: few; D gene: NA; J gene: TRBJ2-1; CDR3 DNA: TGCGCCAGCAGCTCTACGAAGAGCTCCTACAATGAGCAGTTCTTC; CDR3 protein: CASSSTKSSYNEQFF
V gene: TRBV4-1; clone size: NA; D gene: TRBD1; J gene: TRBJ1-1; CDR3 DNA: TGCGCCAGCAGCCAGGACCGTCGGACAGGGGGCAGGGGTACTGAAGCTTTCTTT; CDR3 protein: CASSQDRRTGGRGTEAFF
V gene: TRBV28; clone size: NA; D gene: NA; J gene: TRBJ1-1; CDR3 DNA: TGTGCCAGCAGACTTTTCACTGAAGCTTTCTTT; CDR3 protein: CASRLFTEAFF
V gene: TRBV14; clone size: NA; D gene: TRBD2; J gene: TRBJ2-4; CDR3 DNA: TGTGCCAGCAGCCAAGCGGGGGGGCATTATGAGCAGTACTTC; CDR3 protein: CASSQAGGHYEQYF
V gene: TRBV6-5; clone size: NA; D gene: TRBD1; J gene: TRBJ2-6; CDR3 DNA: TGTGCCAGCAAAGTCCAGGGGGACACTGGGGCCAACGTCCTGACTTTC; CDR3 protein: CASKVQGDTGANVLTF
V gene: TRBV4-3; clone size: many; D gene: TRBD1; J gene: TRBJ2-3; CDR3 DNA: TGCGCCAGCAGCCAAGATCTTGCGGGGACAGGGTTTAGCACAGATACGCAGTATTTT; CDR3 protein: CASSQDLAGTGFSTDTQYF
V gene: TRBV5-1; clone size: few; D gene: TRBD1; J gene: TRBJ1-2; CDR3 DNA: TGCGCCAGCAGCGACTCGGACAGGGAGTATGGCTACACCTTC; CDR3 protein: CASSDSDREYGYTF
V gene: TRBV29-1; clone size: NA; D gene: NA; J gene: TRBJ2-6; CDR3 DNA: TGCAGCGTTGTAATCCGGAGCTCTGGGGCCAACGTCCTGACTTTC; CDR3 protein: CSVVIRSSGANVLTF
V gene: TRBV3-1; clone size: NA; D gene: NA; J gene: TRBJ2-5; CDR3 DNA: TGTGCCAGCAGCCGCGCGGAGACCCAGTACTTC; CDR3 protein: CASSRAETQYF
V gene: TRBV6-1; clone size: many; D gene: TRBD1; J gene: TRBJ2-3; CDR3 DNA: TGTGCCAGCAGTACCTTACTTCGGACAGGGAGCACAGATACGCAGTATTTT; CDR3 protein: CASSTLLRTGSTDTQYF
V gene: TRBV28; clone size: many; D gene: NA; J gene: TRBJ1-2; CDR3 DNA: TGTGCCAGCAGTTTTTGGGACGGCTACACCTTC; CDR3 protein: CASSFWDGYTF
V gene: TRBV29-1; clone size: few; D gene: NA; J gene: TRBJ2-7; CDR3 DNA: TGCAGCGCTTCGTTCGGAACCTACGAGCAGTACTTC; CDR3 protein: CSASFGTYEQYF
V gene: TRBV29-1; clone size: few; D gene: NA; J gene: TRBJ1-1; CDR3 DNA: TGCAGCGTCGCACGACCCCTGGACACTGAAGCTTTCTTT; CDR3 protein: CSVARPLDTEAFF